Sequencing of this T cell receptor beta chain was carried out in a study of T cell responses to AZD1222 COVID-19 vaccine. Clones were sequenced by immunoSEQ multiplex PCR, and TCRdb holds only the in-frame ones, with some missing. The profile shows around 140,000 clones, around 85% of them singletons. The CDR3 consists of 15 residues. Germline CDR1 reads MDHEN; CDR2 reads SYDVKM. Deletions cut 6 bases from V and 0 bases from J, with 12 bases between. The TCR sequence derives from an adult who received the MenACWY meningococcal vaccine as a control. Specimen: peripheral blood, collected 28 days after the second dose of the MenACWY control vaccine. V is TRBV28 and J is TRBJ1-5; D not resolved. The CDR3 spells CASSRAGDSNQPQHF. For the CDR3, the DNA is TGTGCCAGCAGCCGCGCTGGGGATAGCAATCAGCCCCAGCATTTT. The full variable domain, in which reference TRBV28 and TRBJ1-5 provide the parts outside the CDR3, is DVKVTQSSRYLVKRTGEKVFLECVQDMDHENMFWYRQDPGLGLRLIYFSYDVKMKEKGDIPEGYSVSREKKERFSLILESASTNQTSMYLCASSRAGDSNQPQHFGDGTRLSIL.